This TCR beta chain was identified during a study of T cell responses to AZD1222 COVID-19 vaccine. The study's findings and limits: Vaccine-related CD4 TCRs covered spike, predominating at 160-218 and 743-854.

TCRdb's table, derived via immunoSEQ multiplex PCR, lists solely in-frame clones and lacks some. This sample has more than 90,000 clones, with 80% to 90% found just once. On this clone itself: The antigen remains undetermined.

J gave up 2 bases and V 5 bases, and 9 bases lay outside the gene matches. CDR3 length: 16 amino acids. Per the germline V gene, CDR1 is SEHNR and CDR2 is FQNEAQ (reference sequence). The V call is TRBV7-9, the J call TRBJ1-3; 7 bases agree with TRBD1. The clonotype comes from an adult who received the AZD1222 COVID-19 vaccine. The sample here was peripheral blood, taken 28 days after the second AZD1222 dose. CDR3 residues: CASSPTGTPPGNTIYF. Here the CDR3 DNA reads TGTGCCAGCAGCCCGACAGGGACTCCCCCTGGAAACACCATATATTTT.